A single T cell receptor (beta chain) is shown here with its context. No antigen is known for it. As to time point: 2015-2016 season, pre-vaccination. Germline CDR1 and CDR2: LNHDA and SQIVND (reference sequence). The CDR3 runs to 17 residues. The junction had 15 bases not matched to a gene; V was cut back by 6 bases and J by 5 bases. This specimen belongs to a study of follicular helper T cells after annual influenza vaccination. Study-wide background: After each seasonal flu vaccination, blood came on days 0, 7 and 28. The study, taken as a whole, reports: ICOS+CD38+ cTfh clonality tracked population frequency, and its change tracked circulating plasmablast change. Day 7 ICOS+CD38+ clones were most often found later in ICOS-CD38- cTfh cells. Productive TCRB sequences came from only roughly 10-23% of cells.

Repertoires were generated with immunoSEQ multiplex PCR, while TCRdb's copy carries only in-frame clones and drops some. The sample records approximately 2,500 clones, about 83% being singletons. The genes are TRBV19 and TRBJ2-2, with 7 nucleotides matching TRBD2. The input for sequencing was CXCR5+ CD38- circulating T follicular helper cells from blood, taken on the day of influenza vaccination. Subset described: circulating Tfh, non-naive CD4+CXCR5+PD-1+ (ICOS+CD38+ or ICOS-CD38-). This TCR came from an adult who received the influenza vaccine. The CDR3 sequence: CASSPGGGARKTGELFF. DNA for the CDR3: TGTGCCAGTAGCCCTGGGGGGGGAGCGAGAAAAACCGGGGAGCTGTTTTTT.